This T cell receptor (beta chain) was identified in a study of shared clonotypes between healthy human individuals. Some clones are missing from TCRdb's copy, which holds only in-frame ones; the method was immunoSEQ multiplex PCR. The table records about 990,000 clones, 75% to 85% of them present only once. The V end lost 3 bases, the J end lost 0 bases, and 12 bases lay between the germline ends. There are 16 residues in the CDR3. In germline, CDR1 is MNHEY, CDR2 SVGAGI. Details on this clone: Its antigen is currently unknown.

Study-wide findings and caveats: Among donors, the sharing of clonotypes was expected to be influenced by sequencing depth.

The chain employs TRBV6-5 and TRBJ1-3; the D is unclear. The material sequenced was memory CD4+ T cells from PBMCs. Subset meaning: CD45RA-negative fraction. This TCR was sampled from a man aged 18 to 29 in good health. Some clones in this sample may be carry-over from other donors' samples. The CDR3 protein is CASSYSLASSGNTIYF. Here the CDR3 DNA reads TGTGCCAGCAGTTATTCTCTTGCGAGCTCTGGAAACACCATATATTTT.